What follows are 21 T cell receptor beta chains derived from one specimen sequenced in a study of blood T cell repertoires in COVID-19. The table came from immunoSEQ multiplex PCR; TCRdb's copy has only in-frame clones and leaves some out. The sample holds tens of thousands of clones; about 90% are singletons and the top ten take less than 4%. Sequencing was done on a sample of peripheral blood. The receptor source for this set is a human donor in a cohort sampled during active COVID-19.

V and J are TRBV3-1 (or the pseudogene TRBV3-2) and TRBJ1-2; D is ambiguous. Trimming cost V 4 bases and J 4 bases, with 10 bases left between them. This CDR3 is 13 amino acids long. Looked up from germline, CDR1 is LGHDT and CDR2 is YNNKEL (reference sequence). The CDR3 nucleotides read TGTGCCAGCAGCCCCAAAGGACTCTATGGCTACACCTTC. Translation: CASSPKGLYGYTF.

V is TRBV18 and J is TRBJ2-1; 7 bases agree with TRBD1. With V trimmed by 0 bases and J by 9 bases, 11 bases remained unmatched. The CDR3 consists of 16 residues. Germline V gives CDR1 KGHSH, CDR2 LQKENI. The CDR3 coding sequence is TGTGCCAGCTCACCACCGGTGAGACAGGGAACTGGTGAGCAGTTCTTC. Protein: CASSPPVRQGTGEQFF.

The J gene is TRBJ2-5, the V gene TRBV5-1; the D gene is possibly TRBD1 (6 bases). CDR1 SGHRS and CDR2 YFSETQ come from the germline V gene. There are 14 residues in the CDR3. V was trimmed by 0 bases and J by 4 bases, leaving 10 bases between them. CDR3 sequence reads: CASSLAVGGETQYF. CDR3 nucleotide sequence: TGCGCCAGCAGCTTGGCCGTAGGGGGAGAGACCCAGTACTTC.

This clone came up a few times. V is TRBV2 and J is TRBJ2-7; a possible D gene is TRBD1 (6 bases). Trimming left V 6 bases short and J 5 bases short, with 23 bases between. CDR3 length: 16 residues. Per germline, CDR1 SNHLY and CDR2 FYNNEI. This CDR3 reads CASRGPTTGRGNEQYF. For the CDR3, the DNA is TGTGCCAGCAGGGGCCCGACCACAGGGAGAGGGAACGAGCAGTACTTC.

The chain joins TRBV20-1 to TRBJ2-7; D call uncertain. Germline lookup yields CDR1 DFQATT and CDR2 SNEGSKA (reference sequence). The V and J ends lost 3 bases and 5 bases respectively, with 8 bases between them. The CDR3 is 11 residues long. The CDR3 sequence: CSASGLHEQYF. CDR3 nucleotides: TGCAGTGCTAGTGGGCTCCACGAGCAGTACTTC.

J is TRBJ2-1 and V is TRBV18; 14 nucleotides line up with TRBD2. CDR1 and CDR2 (germline): KGHSH, LQKENI. This CDR3 is 19 amino acids long. V gave up 3 bases and J gave up 0 bases; unmatched junction bases: 7. CDR3 DNA: TGTGCCAGCTCACCTCGGACTAGCGGGGGGCTAAGCTCCTACAATGAGCAGTTCTTC. This translates into CASSPRTSGGLSSYNEQFF.

The chain links TRBV12-5 to TRBJ2-2; 15 bases line up with TRBD2. Germline-derived CDR1 and CDR2 are LGHNT and FRNRAP. The J segment lost 5 bases and the V segment lost 2 bases, leaving 12 bases of the junction unmatched. The CDR3 loop spans 20 amino acids. The CDR3: CASGLRRTSGRAGPTGELFF. CDR3 bases: TGTGCTAGTGGTTTGAGAAGGACTAGCGGGAGGGCGGGCCCGACCGGGGAGCTGTTTTTT. Complete variable domain (other parts from reference TRBV12-5 and TRBJ2-2): DARVTQTPRHKVTEMGQEVTMRCQPILGHNTVFWYRQTMMQGLELLAYFRNRAPLDDSGMPKDRFSAEMPDATLATLKIQPSEPRDSAVYFCASGLRRTSGRAGPTGELFFGEGSRLTVL.

This clone is a singleton in its sample. The chain combines TRBV7-9 with TRBJ2-5; the match to TRBD2 covers 9 bases. Trimming at V came to 2 bases and at J to 5 bases, leaving 9 bases not matched to a gene. Germline CDR1 SEHNR, CDR2 FQNEAQ (reference sequence). The CDR3 consists of 16 residues. CDR3 coding DNA: TGTGCCAGCAGCTTACCGGGCGGGGGGGCCGCCGAGACCCAGTACTTC. Encoded protein: CASSLPGGGAAETQYF.

This chain links TRBV10-3 with TRBJ1-2; 8 nucleotides line up with TRBD1. The V and J ends lost 6 bases and 8 bases, in that order; junction bases with no gene match: 11. This CDR3 has 14 residues. The germline CDR1 and CDR2 sequences are ENHRY and SYGVKD. The CDR3 is CAIRATGESGGYTF. The CDR3 nucleotides are TGTGCCATCAGGGCGACAGGGGAAAGTGGAGGCTACACCTTC.

V gene TRBV19 combines with J gene TRBJ1-2; D is unclear. V lost 4 bases, J lost 4 bases, and 10 bases lay in between. Germline values: CDR1 LNHDA, CDR2 SQIVND (reference sequence). This CDR3 has 13 amino acids. The CDR3 spells CASSTQSPYGYTF. The DNA for the CDR3 is TGTGCCAGTAGTACCCAGTCCCCCTATGGCTACACCTTC.

The V gene is TRBV7-7, the J gene TRBJ2-3, with 11 nucleotides matching TRBD2. Germline lookup yields CDR1 SSHAT and CDR2 FNYEAQ (reference sequence). This CDR3 is built from 15 residues. The junction had 5 bases not matched to a gene; V was cut back by 5 bases and J by 4 bases. The chain's CDR3 is CASSPSGGRSDTQYF. In nucleotides, the CDR3 is TGTGCCAGCAGCCCTAGCGGGGGGCGATCAGATACGCAGTATTTT.

The chain carries TRBV2 and TRBJ2-1; D unresolved. Looked up from germline, CDR1 is SNHLY and CDR2 is FYNNEI. This CDR3 spans 15 amino acids. With 2 bases removed from V and 1 base from J, the gap between germline ends came to 9 bases. The CDR3 spells CASSELGISYNEQFF. DNA of the CDR3: TGTGCCAGCAGTGAACTAGGTATTTCCTACAATGAGCAGTTCTTC. Drawing the rest from reference TRBV2 and TRBJ2-1, the complete variable domain is EPEVTQTPSHQVTQMGQEVILRCVPISNHLYFYWYRQILGQKVEFLVSFYNNEISEKSEIFDDQFSVERPDGSNFTLKIRSTKLEDSAMYFCASSELGISYNEQFFGPGTRLTVL.

This clone is a singleton in its sample. The CDR3 loop reads CASSGAPVATNEKLFF. The DNA of the CDR3 is TGCGCCAGCAGTGGGGCCCCAGTTGCAACTAATGAAAAACTGTTTTTT. The chain joins TRBV10-2 to TRBJ1-4; D unresolved. V was cut by 4 bases and J by 0 bases, with 12 bases left in between. The germline V gene encodes CDR1 WSHSY and CDR2 SAAADI. This CDR3 has 16 residues.

This chain links TRBV18 with TRBJ2-1; possibly TRBD2 for D (6 bases). In germline, CDR1 is KGHSH, CDR2 LQKENI. The V end was cut by 6 bases, the J end by 4 bases, with 16 bases between. The CDR3 totals 15 residues. As DNA, the CDR3 is TGTGCCAGCTCGCTTATCGCTAGCGTGTACAATGAGCAGTTCTTC. Protein product: CASSLIASVYNEQFF.

CDR3 DNA sequence: TGTGCCAGCAGCCTCCAGGACAGGGGGCCCGGGGAGCTGTTTTTT. Translated, it gives CASSLQDRGPGELFF. The chain links TRBV5-4 to TRBJ2-2, with TRBD1 matching 11 bases. Unmatched junction bases numbered 5, after V lost 4 bases and J lost 6 bases. The CDR3 spans 15 residues. Germline V lookup: CDR1 SGHNT, CDR2 YYREEE (reference sequence).

In its sample, this clone was seen once. The chain recombines TRBV6-4 with TRBJ1-6; D might be TRBD1 (6 bases). The V end was cut by 3 bases, the J end by 7 bases, with 10 bases between. This CDR3 spans 14 amino acids. The germline V gene encodes CDR1 MRHNA and CDR2 SNTAGT. The CDR3 bases are TGTGCCAGCAGTGAGGGCAGGGGAAATTCACCCCTCCACTTT. It is translated as CASSEGRGNSPLHF.

J is TRBJ1-3 and V is TRBV4-1; 9 positions agree with TRBD1. The junction had 3 bases not matched to a gene; V was cut back by 0 bases and J by 0 bases. CDR3 length: 17 amino acids. CDR1 MGHRA and CDR2 YSYEKL come from the germline V gene. CDR3 in DNA: TGCGCCAGCAGCCAAGAACAGGGGGCCTCCTCTGGAAACACCATATATTTT. Encoded protein: CASSQEQGASSGNTIYF.

Note on this clone: Relative to the germline gene, one junction end is altered; a read error may explain this. The chain has TRBV19 and TRBJ2-3, with 7 bases aligning to TRBD1. The CDR3 consists of 14 residues. CDR1 is LNHDA, CDR2 SQIVND, per germline (reference sequence). CDR3 sequence (DNA): TGTGCCAGTAGTCTAGACAGGGCGACAGATACGCAGTATTTT. Protein sequence: CASSLDRATDTQYF. Full variable domain (rest looked up from reference TRBV19 and TRBJ2-3): DGGITQSPKYLFRKEGQNVTLSCEQNLNHDAMYWYRQDPGQGLRLIYYSQIVNDFQKGDIAEGYSVSREKKESFPLTVTSAQKNPTAFYLCASSLDRATDTQYFGPGTRLTVL.

For this clone: Other nucleotide sequences from this sample produce the same CDR3. This rearrangement joins TRBV9 to TRBJ1-1; no clear D gene. The CDR3 runs 14 residues. Germline V gene sequence: CDR1 SGDLS, CDR2 YYNGEE. Deletions cut 2 bases from V and 2 bases from J, with 10 bases between. CDR3 sequence (DNA): TGTGCCAGCAGCGTCGTACGGGAAAACACTGAAGCTTTCTTT. Residues: CASSVVRENTEAFF.

The chain links TRBV19 to TRBJ2-1, with TRBD2 matching 7 bases. V gave up 1 base and J gave up 5 bases; unmatched junction bases: 5. The CDR3 consists of 15 residues. The germline V gene has CDR1 LNHDA and CDR2 SQIVND (reference sequence). DNA for the CDR3: TGTGCCAGTAGTATAGGAGCGGGGCCCCACAATGAGCAGTTCTTC. Translated, it gives CASSIGAGPHNEQFF.

The CDR3 DNA reads TGTGCCAGCAGCTTATTAGGGACAGGGGGCAATGAGCAGTTCTTC. It is translated as CASSLLGTGGNEQFF. V usage is TRBV7-2 and J usage is TRBJ2-1, with 11 nucleotides matching TRBD1. The ends lost 2 bases at V and 6 bases at J; junction bases unmatched: 3. The V gene's germline CDR1 is SGHTA and CDR2 FQGNSA. CDR3 length equals 15 residues.